What follows is one TCR beta chain and its context. Its antigen is undetermined. This sample is part of a study of OX40 agonist ivuxolimab in advanced cancers. Clones were read by immunoSEQ multiplex PCR, and TCRdb kept only the in-frame ones, dropping some. Of around 68,000 clones listed, approximately 90% are singletons. Findings and caveats of the study: More expanded clones were found, on average, in CD8+ than in CD4+ T cells.

Trimming pared 9 bases from V and 3 bases from J, leaving 6 bases between. The CDR3 spans 11 residues. CDR1 MNHEY and CDR2 SVGAGI come from the germline V gene. The sequences come from CD4+ or CD8+ T cells sorted from blood, collected in a trial of the OX40 agonist ivuxolimab. The V call is TRBV6-5, the J call TRBJ2-1; no firm D call. The source is an adult with an advanced solid tumor such as melanoma, head and neck, liver or kidney cancer. In DNA form, the CDR3 reads TGTGCCAGTCACAGCTACAATGAGCAGTTCTTC. As protein: CASHSYNEQFF.